These 29 T cell receptor beta chains were all obtained from the same sample, sequenced in a study of early T cells in non-severe SARS-CoV-2 infection. A single record per CDR3 protein comes from TCRdb applying MiXCR to the 5' RACE reads. The sample includes more than 90,000 distinct CDR3 sequences, around 13% seen only once; the top ten take about 2.1%. Sample: whole blood. These receptors were taken from an adult who was a healthcare worker with PCR-confirmed SARS-CoV-2 infection or an uninfected control (not recorded which).

This clonotype has a count of ten or more. The chain carries TRBV5-1 and TRBJ2-5, with D possibly being TRBD1 (6 bases). There are 14 residues in the CDR3. The germline V gene has CDR1 SGHRS and CDR2 YFSETQ. V lost 4 bases and J 3 bases, leaving 13 bases between the germline ends. The CDR3 DNA follows: TGCGCCAGCAGCCCGCAAACAGGGAAAGAGACCCAGTACTTC. Amino acids: CASSPQTGKETQYF.

This clonotype came up many times. The genes are TRBV20-1 and TRBJ2-1; 16 nucleotides align to TRBD2. V trimming: 5 bases; J trimming: 3 bases; junction bases outside the gene matches: 7. Germline V gene data show CDR1 as DFQATT and CDR2 as SNEGSKA (reference sequence). This CDR3 has 17 residues. In DNA, the CDR3 is TGCAGTGCTGAGGGACTAGCGGGGGGGCCCCTCTACAATGAGCAGTTCTTC. Amino acids: CSAEGLAGGPLYNEQFF.

This clonotype was observed a few times. The rearrangement links TRBV12-3 or TRBV12-4 to TRBJ2-1, with D unclear. The CDR3 totals 15 residues. Trimming removed 3 bases from V and 5 bases from J, with 14 bases in between. The CDR3 region has the DNA TGTGCCAGCAGTTTGTTTTCCGGCCAGAACAATGAGCAGTTCTTC. It is translated as CASSLFSGQNNEQFF.

Concerning this clonotype: A much bigger clone sits one base away, suggesting this may be a read error. The V call is TRBV3-1, the J call TRBJ2-5; 10 positions agree with TRBD1. This CDR3 region has 16 residues. Germline loops: CDR1 LGHDT, CDR2 YNNKEL (reference sequence). The DNA for the CDR3 is TGTGCCAGCAGCCCCGGGGACAGGGGAACCCAAGAGACCCATTACTTC. Protein: CASSPGDRGTQETHYF.

This rearrangement joins TRBV4-3 to TRBJ2-7; D possibly corresponds to TRBD2 (6 bases). Trimming removed 1 base from V and 7 bases from J, with 20 bases in between. Germline V gene sequence: CDR1 LGHNA, CDR2 YSLEER. The CDR3 is 16 residues long. The CDR3 DNA follows: TGCGCCAGCAGCCAAGGCCTGGGACCGGGGACTTGGGAGCAGTACTTC. As protein: CASSQGLGPGTWEQYF.

This clonotype was counted at least ten times. The genes are TRBV28 and TRBJ2-3, with 15 bases identical to TRBD2. The CDR3 spans 19 residues. Per the germline V gene, CDR1 is MDHEN and CDR2 is SYDVKM. After removal of 5 bases from V and 8 bases from J, the junction contained 17 bases not matched to a gene. The CDR3 region is CASSTLRGTSGGLHRTQYF. In DNA, the CDR3 is TGTGCCAGCAGTACCCTACGCGGGACTAGCGGGGGGCTCCACCGTACGCAGTATTTT.

In its sample, this clonotype was seen many times. The V and J genes are TRBV3-1 and TRBJ2-2; D unresolved. V lost 4 bases and J 5 bases, leaving 2 bases between the germline ends. CDR1 LGHDT and CDR2 YNNKEL come from the germline V gene (reference sequence). The CDR3 sequence is 11 residues long. CDR3 loop: CASSRTGELFF. CDR3 nucleotide sequence: TGTGCCAGCAGCCGAACCGGGGAGCTGTTTTTT.

The rearrangement joins TRBV7-6 to TRBJ2-2; TRBD2 might be the D (5 bases). Looked up from germline, CDR1 is SGHVS and CDR2 is FNYEAQ. The CDR3 contains 14 residues. V was shortened by 5 bases and J by 4 bases, with 11 bases between the two germline ends. The CDR3 DNA reads as TGTGCCAGCAGCCTACCGGCGGGCACCGGGGAGCTGTTTTTT. It encodes CASSLPAGTGELFF.

At least ten counts were recorded for this clonotype. The chain carries TRBV20-1 and TRBJ2-6; weak D call: TRBD1 (5 bases). Trimming pared 4 bases from V and 1 base from J, leaving 17 bases between. The CDR3 has 17 residues. The germline V gene encodes CDR1 DFQATT and CDR2 SNEGSKA (reference sequence). The CDR3 reads CSANRRGEKSGANVLTF. CDR3 nucleotide sequence: TGCAGTGCTAACCGTAGGGGCGAAAAGTCTGGGGCCAACGTCCTGACTTTC.

Many counts were recorded for this clonotype. The chain has TRBV7-3 and TRBJ2-2; D is ambiguous. The CDR3 extends over 14 amino acids. The V gene lost 1 base and the J gene lost 5 bases, with 8 bases spanning the gap. Germline loops: CDR1 SGHTA, CDR2 FQGTGA. The CDR3 spells CASSLSGRTGELFF. The CDR3 region has the DNA TGTGCCAGCAGCTTAAGTGGCCGGACCGGGGAGCTGTTTTTT.

The chain employs TRBV11-2 and TRBJ2-3; D uncertain. The V and J ends lost 3 bases and 10 bases respectively, with 11 bases between them. This CDR3 region has 12 residues. Germline assignment: CDR1 SGHAT and CDR2 FQNNGV. CDR3 sequence (DNA): TGTGCCAGCAGCTTCCCCCAAAGATCGCAGTATTTT. This gives the protein CASSFPQRSQYF.

The table lists this clonotype with a few counts. The chain has TRBV24-1 and TRBJ2-3; D might be TRBD1 or TRBD2, each matching 5 bases. CDR1 is KGHDR, CDR2 SFDVKD, per germline. CDR3 length: 13 residues. Between the trimmed V and J ends, which lost 10 bases and 0 bases, there was a span of 10 bases. CDR3 sequence reads: CATLGPSTDTQYF. The CDR3, as DNA: TGTGCCACTTTGGGACCTAGCACAGATACGCAGTATTTT.

This clonotype was counted only a few times. The chain combines TRBV7-9 with TRBJ2-5; D may match TRBD1 or TRBD2 (6 bases each). The germline V and J ends were trimmed by 5 bases and 2 bases, with 24 bases remaining between them. The CDR3 runs to 18 residues. Germline CDR1 reads SEHNR; CDR2 reads FQNEAQ (reference sequence). The CDR3 is CASSPRGRGRVGQETQYF. Here the CDR3 DNA reads TGTGCCAGCAGCCCGAGGGGCCGGGGGCGTGTAGGACAAGAGACCCAGTACTTC.

This clonotype occurred once. The V gene is TRBV19, the J gene TRBJ1-5; D perhaps matches TRBD1 (6 bases). V was clipped by 5 bases and J by 5 bases, with 10 bases between them. Germline assignment: CDR1 LNHDA and CDR2 SQIVND (reference sequence). The CDR3 has 13 amino acids. The CDR3 region has the DNA TGTGCCAGTAGTCCGAGACAGGATCAGCCCCAGCATTTT. The encoded protein is CASSPRQDQPQHF.

This clonotype has more than one count but fewer than ten. CDR3 sequence reads: CSVVAGVTGELFF. For the CDR3, the DNA is TGCAGCGTTGTTGCAGGGGTGACCGGGGAGCTGTTTTTT. The rearrangement uses TRBV29-1 and TRBJ2-2; D is perhaps TRBD1 (6 bases). The ends were cut back, 4 bases at V and 5 bases at J, with 11 bases in the middle. Germline V CDR1 and CDR2: SQVTM, ANQGSEA. This CDR3 contains 13 residues.

This clonotype was found many times. The chain uses TRBV9 and TRBJ2-7; D uncertain. The V and J ends lost 4 bases and 7 bases respectively, with 15 bases between them. The CDR3 consists of 13 residues. Germline V gene data show CDR1 as SGDLS and CDR2 as YYNGEE. The CDR3 DNA sequence: TGTGCCAGCAGCCCCGCGCCAAGTGTGGAGCAGTACTTC. It encodes CASSPAPSVEQYF.

The chain links TRBV20-1 to TRBJ1-1; possible D gene TRBD1, 5 bases. V gave up 0 bases and J gave up 9 bases, with 14 bases separating them. The CDR3 runs 13 residues. From germline, CDR1 is DFQATT and CDR2 SNEGSKA (reference sequence). The CDR3 here is CSARDSRGAKAFF. CDR3 DNA: TGCAGTGCTAGAGACTCCCGTGGGGCTAAAGCTTTCTTT.

This rearrangement joins TRBV5-6 to TRBJ1-1; 9 nucleotides align to TRBD1. This CDR3 has 14 amino acids. The J segment lost 6 bases and the V segment lost 2 bases, leaving 5 bases of the junction unmatched. From germline, CDR1 is SGHDT and CDR2 YYEEEE. The chain's CDR3 is CASSLRDRVPEAFF. The DNA for the CDR3 is TGTGCCAGCAGCTTACGGGACAGGGTACCTGAAGCTTTCTTT.

This clonotype was picked up a small number of times. J is TRBJ1-5 and V is TRBV3-1; the D is unclear. V was cut by 0 bases and J by 5 bases, with 5 bases left in between. This CDR3 is built from 13 residues. The V gene's germline CDR1 is LGHDT and CDR2 YNNKEL (reference sequence). The CDR3 sequence: CASSQDPDQPQHF. The CDR3 region has the DNA TGTGCCAGCAGCCAAGATCCCGATCAGCCCCAGCATTTT.

There are many counts of this clonotype. J is TRBJ2-2 and V is TRBV3-1, with D unclear. Germline CDR1 reads LGHDT; CDR2 reads YNNKEL (reference sequence). The CDR3 runs 14 residues. The V end was cut by 2 bases, the J end by 7 bases, with 11 bases between. In DNA, the CDR3 is TGTGCCAGCAGCCAACTGAACGGCGGCGGGGAGCTGTTTTTT. Translating it yields CASSQLNGGGELFF.

This clonotype was seen many times. V is TRBV10-3 and J is TRBJ2-7; 7 positions match TRBD1. The CDR3 extends over 14 amino acids. V dropped 3 bases and J dropped 3; count of bases not matched to a gene: 5. The V gene's germline CDR1 is ENHRY and CDR2 SYGVKD. The CDR3 spells CAISEPGQSYEQYF. Written as DNA, the CDR3 is TGTGCCATCAGTGAACCGGGACAGAGCTACGAGCAGTACTTC.

This clonotype was seen only a few times. J is TRBJ1-1 and V is TRBV6-1; D remains ambiguous. The CDR3 extends over 11 amino acids. V was pared by 7 bases and J by 4 bases, with 7 bases between. Per germline, CDR1 MNHNS and CDR2 SASEGT. The CDR3 DNA sequence: TGTGCCAGCATATTCGGCACTGAAGCTTTCTTT. Amino acids: CASIFGTEAFF.

This clonotype came up a few times. V gene TRBV11-1 combines with J gene TRBJ2-1; no clear D. V shed 3 bases and J shed 5 bases, with 8 bases lying between them. The CDR3 has 13 residues. CDR1 SGHAT and CDR2 FQDESV come from the germline V gene (reference sequence). The CDR3 DNA is TGTGCCAGCAGCTTCCAGAGAGACAATGAGCAGTTCTTC. Translating it yields CASSFQRDNEQFF.

This clonotype was counted only a few times. This chain links TRBV6-2 or TRBV6-3 with TRBJ2-3, with 9 bases identical to TRBD2. The CDR3 contains 19 residues. Germline CDR1 and CDR2: MNHEY and SVGEGT. J gave up 5 bases and V 2 bases, and 17 bases lay outside the gene matches. Here the CDR3 reads CASSYPSKKIAGVRDTQYF. CDR3 bases: TGTGCCAGCAGTTACCCCTCTAAAAAAATAGCGGGGGTGAGAGATACGCAGTATTTT.

About this clonotype itself: The CDR3 end shows no conserved phenylalanine or tryptophan, and so a read error is likely. The rearrangement joins TRBV5-5 to TRBJ2-3; D gene unclear. CDR1 and CDR2 from the germline V gene are SGHKS and YYEKEE (reference sequence). The CDR3 loop spans 13 amino acids. The V end was cut by 0 bases, the J end by 2 bases, with 4 bases between. CDR3 nucleotide sequence: TGTGCCAGCAGCTTGGTGCACACAGATACGCAGTATATT. Residues: CASSLVHTDTQYI.

In this sample, this clonotype turned up a few times. The gene calls are TRBV10-3 and TRBJ1-5; no reliable D call. The V end was cut by 8 bases, the J end by 3 bases, with 11 bases between. CDR3 length: 13 residues. Germline lookup yields CDR1 ENHRY and CDR2 SYGVKD. Written as DNA, the CDR3 is TGTGCCATCGGGAGAAGGGACAATCAGCCCCAGCATTTT. As protein: CAIGRRDNQPQHF.

This clonotype was recorded at least ten times. The rearrangement uses TRBV4-1 and TRBJ2-1; a weak D match, TRBD2 (6 bases). Per the germline V gene, CDR1 is MGHRA and CDR2 is YSYEKL. Trimming pared 4 bases from V and 8 bases from J, leaving 15 bases between. The CDR3 length is 14 residues. The CDR3 coding sequence is TGCGCCAGCAGCCCTTCGGGACTCTCCCATGAGCAGTTCTTC. This codes for CASSPSGLSHEQFF.

The rearrangement uses TRBV7-9 and TRBJ2-2, with D possibly being TRBD1 (6 bases). Trimming removed 4 bases at V and 4 bases at J, with 13 bases between. Per the germline V gene, CDR1 is SEHNR and CDR2 is FQNEAQ (reference sequence). The CDR3 has 15 amino acids. This CDR3 is CASSYRTESTGELFF. The CDR3 nucleotides read TGTGCCAGCAGCTATAGGACAGAATCCACCGGGGAGCTGTTTTTT.

V usage is TRBV4-1 and J usage is TRBJ1-1; no definite D call. Trimming took 4 bases from V and 6 from J, leaving 12 bases between them. The CDR3 totals 13 residues. Looked up from germline, CDR1 is MGHRA and CDR2 is YSYEKL. The CDR3 is CASSRGSVAEAFF. In nucleotides, the CDR3 is TGCGCCAGCAGCCGGGGTTCCGTCGCTGAAGCTTTCTTT.